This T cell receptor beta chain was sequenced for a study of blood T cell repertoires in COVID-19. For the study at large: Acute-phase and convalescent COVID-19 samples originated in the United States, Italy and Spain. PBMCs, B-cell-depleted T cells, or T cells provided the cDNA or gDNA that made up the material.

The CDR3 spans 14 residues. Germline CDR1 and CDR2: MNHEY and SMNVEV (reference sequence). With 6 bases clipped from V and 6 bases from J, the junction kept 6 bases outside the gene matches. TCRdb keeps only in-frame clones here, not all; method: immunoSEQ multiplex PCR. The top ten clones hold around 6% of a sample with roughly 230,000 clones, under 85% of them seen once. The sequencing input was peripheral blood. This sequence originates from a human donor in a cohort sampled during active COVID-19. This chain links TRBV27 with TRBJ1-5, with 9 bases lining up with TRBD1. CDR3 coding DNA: TGTGCCAGCAGCACCGGGACAGGGAGTCAGCCCCAGCATTTT. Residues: CASSTGTGSQPQHF.